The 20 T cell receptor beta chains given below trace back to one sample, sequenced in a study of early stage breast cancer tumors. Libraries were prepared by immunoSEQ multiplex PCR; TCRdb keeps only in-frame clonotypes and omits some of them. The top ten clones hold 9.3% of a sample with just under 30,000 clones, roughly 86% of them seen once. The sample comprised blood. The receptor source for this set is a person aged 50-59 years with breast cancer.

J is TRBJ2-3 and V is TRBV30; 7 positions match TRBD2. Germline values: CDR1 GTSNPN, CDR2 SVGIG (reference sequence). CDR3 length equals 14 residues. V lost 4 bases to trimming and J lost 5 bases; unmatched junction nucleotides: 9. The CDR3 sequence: CAWTVSGTLDTQYF. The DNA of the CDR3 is TGTGCCTGGACGGTAAGCGGGACCTTAGATACGCAGTATTTT. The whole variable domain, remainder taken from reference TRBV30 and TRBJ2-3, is SQTIHQWPATLVQPVGSPLSLECTVEGTSNPNLYWYRQAAGRGLQLLFYSVGIGQISSEVPQNLSASRPQDRQFILSSKKLLLSDSGFYLCAWTVSGTLDTQYFGPGTRLTVL.

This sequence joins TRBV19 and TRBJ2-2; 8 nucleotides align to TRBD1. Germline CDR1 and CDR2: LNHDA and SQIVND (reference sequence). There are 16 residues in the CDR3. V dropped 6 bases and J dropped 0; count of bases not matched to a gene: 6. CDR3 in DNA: TGTGCCAGTAGCAACCAGGGGGCGGCGAACACCGGGGAGCTGTTTTTT. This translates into CASSNQGAANTGELFF. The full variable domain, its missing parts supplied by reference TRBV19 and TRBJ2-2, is DGGITQSPKYLFRKEGQNVTLSCEQNLNHDAMYWYRQDPGQGLRLIYYSQIVNDFQKGDIAEGYSVSREKKESFPLTVTSAQKNPTAFYLCASSNQGAANTGELFFGEGSRLTVL.

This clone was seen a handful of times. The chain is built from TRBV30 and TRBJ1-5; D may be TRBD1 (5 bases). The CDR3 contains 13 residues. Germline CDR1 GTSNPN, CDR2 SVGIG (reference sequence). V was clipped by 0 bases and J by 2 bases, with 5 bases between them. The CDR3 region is CAWSVGGNQPQHF. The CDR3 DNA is TGTGCCTGGAGTGTAGGGGGCAATCAGCCCCAGCATTTT.

The CDR3 sequence is CASSKLEQGALYEQYF. Written as DNA, the CDR3 is TGCGCCAGCAGCAAACTAGAACAGGGGGCGCTTTACGAGCAGTACTTC. This sequence joins TRBV5-1 and TRBJ2-7, with 9 bases aligning to TRBD1. This CDR3 comprises 16 residues. Germline CDR1 and CDR2: SGHRS and YFSETQ. The junction had 12 bases not matched to a gene; V was cut back by 4 bases and J by 4 bases. Full variable domain (remainder filled in from reference TRBV5-1 and TRBJ2-7): KAGVTQTPRYLIKTRGQQVTLSCSPISGHRSVSWYQQTPGQGLQFLFEYFSETQRNKGNFPGRFSGRQFSNSRSEMNVSTLELGDSALYLCASSKLEQGALYEQYFGPGTRLTVT.

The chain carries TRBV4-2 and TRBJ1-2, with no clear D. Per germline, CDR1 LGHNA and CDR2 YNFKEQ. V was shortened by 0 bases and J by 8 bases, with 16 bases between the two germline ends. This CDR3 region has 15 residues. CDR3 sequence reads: CASSQDVQVLRGYTF. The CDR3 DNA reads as TGTGCCAGCAGCCAAGACGTCCAGGTCTTGAGGGGCTACACCTTC.

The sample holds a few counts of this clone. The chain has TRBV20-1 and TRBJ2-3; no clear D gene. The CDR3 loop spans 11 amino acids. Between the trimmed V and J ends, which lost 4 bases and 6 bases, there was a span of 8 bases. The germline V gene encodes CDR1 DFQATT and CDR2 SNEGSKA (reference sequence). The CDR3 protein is CSAMVPDTQYF. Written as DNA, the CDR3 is TGCAGTGCTATGGTCCCGGATACGCAGTATTTT.

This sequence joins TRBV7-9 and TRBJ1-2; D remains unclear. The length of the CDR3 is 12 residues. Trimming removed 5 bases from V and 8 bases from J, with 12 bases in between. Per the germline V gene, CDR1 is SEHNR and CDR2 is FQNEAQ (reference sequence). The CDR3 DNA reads TGTGCCAGCAGCGCTGGGGTGGGGGGCTACACCTTC. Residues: CASSAGVGGYTF.

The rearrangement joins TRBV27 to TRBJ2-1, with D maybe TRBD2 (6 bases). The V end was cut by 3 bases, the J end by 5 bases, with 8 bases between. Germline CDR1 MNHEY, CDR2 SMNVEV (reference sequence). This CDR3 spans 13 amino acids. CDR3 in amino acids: CASSFREDNEQFF. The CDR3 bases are TGTGCCAGCAGTTTCAGGGAGGACAATGAGCAGTTCTTC.

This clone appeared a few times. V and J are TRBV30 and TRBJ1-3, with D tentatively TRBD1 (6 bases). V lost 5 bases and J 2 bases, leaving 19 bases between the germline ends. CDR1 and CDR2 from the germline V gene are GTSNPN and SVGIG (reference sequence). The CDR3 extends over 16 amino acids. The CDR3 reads CAWEGRGRDTGNTIYF. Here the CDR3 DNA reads TGTGCCTGGGAGGGAAGGGGAAGGGACACTGGAAACACCATATATTTT.

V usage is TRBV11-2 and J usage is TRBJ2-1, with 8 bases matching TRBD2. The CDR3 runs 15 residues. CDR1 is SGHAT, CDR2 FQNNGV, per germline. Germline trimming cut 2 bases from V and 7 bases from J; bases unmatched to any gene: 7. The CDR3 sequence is CASSLTRLARNEQFF. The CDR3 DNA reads TGTGCCAGCAGCTTAACCCGACTAGCGCGGAATGAGCAGTTCTTC. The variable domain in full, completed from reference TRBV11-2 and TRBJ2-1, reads EAGVAQSPRYKIIEKRQSVAFWCNPISGHATLYWYQQILGQGPKLLIQFQNNGVVDDSQLPKDRFSAERLKGVDSTLKIQPAKLEDSAVYLCASSLTRLARNEQFFGPGTRLTVL.

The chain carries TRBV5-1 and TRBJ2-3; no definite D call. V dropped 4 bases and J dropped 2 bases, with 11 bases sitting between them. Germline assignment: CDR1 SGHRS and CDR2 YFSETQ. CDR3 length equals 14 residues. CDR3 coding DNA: TGCGCCAGCAGCCCCACCGGTAACACAGATACGCAGTATTTT. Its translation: CASSPTGNTDTQYF.

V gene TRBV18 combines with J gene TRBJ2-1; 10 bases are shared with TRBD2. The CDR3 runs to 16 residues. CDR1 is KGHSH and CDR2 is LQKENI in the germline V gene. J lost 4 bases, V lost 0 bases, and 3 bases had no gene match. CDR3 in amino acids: CASSPPPSGSYNEQFF. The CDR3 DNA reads TGTGCCAGCTCACCACCCCCTAGCGGGAGTTACAATGAGCAGTTCTTC.

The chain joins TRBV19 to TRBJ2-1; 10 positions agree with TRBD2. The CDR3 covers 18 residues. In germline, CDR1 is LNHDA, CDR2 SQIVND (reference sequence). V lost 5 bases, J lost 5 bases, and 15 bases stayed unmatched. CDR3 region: CASSPWDATSGNHNEQFF. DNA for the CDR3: TGTGCCAGTAGTCCGTGGGACGCTACTAGCGGGAACCACAATGAGCAGTTCTTC.

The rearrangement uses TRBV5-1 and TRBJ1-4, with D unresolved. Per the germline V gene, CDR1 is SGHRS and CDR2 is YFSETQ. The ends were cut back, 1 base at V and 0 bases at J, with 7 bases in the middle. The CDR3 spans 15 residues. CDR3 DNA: TGCGCCAGCAGCTTGAGTGGGGCAACTAATGAAAAACTGTTTTTT. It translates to CASSLSGATNEKLFF.

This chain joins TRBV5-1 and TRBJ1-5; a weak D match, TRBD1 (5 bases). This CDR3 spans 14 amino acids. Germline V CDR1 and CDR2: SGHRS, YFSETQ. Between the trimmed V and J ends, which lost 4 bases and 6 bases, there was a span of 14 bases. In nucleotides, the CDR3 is TGCGCCAGCAGCCTTAACCCCGGGGCTCAGCCCCAGCATTTT. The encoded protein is CASSLNPGAQPQHF.

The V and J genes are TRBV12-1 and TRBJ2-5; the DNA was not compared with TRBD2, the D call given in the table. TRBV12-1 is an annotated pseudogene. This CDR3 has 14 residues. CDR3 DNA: TGTGCCAGCAGTCCCCGGGACTTCCAAGAGACCCAGTACTTC. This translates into CASSPRDFQETQYF.

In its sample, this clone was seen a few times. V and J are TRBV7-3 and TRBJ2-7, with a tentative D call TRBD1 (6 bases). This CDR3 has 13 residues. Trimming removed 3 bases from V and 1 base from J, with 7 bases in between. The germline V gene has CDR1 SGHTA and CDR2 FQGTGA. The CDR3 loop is CASSFGQSYEQYF. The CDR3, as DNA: TGTGCCAGCAGCTTCGGACAGTCCTACGAGCAGTACTTC.

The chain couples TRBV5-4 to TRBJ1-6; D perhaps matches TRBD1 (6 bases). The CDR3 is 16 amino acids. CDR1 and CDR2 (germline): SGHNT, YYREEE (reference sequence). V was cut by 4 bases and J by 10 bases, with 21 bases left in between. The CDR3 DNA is TGTGCCAGCAGCAATCCTCAGCGGGGGGCAAGATCACCCCTCCACTTT. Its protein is CASSNPQRGARSPLHF. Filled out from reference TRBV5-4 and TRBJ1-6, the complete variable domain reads ETGVTQSPTHLIKTRGQQVTLRCSSQSGHNTVSWYQQALGQGPQFIFQYYREEENGRGNFPPRFSGLQFPNYSSELNVNALELDDSALYLCASSNPQRGARSPLHFGNGTRLTVT.

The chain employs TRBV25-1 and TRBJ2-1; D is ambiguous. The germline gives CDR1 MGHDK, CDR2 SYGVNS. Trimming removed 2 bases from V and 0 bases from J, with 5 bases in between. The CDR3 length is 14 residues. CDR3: CASSERNSYNEQFF. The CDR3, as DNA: TGTGCCAGCAGTGAAAGGAACTCCTACAATGAGCAGTTCTTC.

The CDR3 is CATSMPGQQFADTQYF. CDR3 bases: TGTGCCACCAGCATGCCGGGACAGCAGTTCGCAGATACGCAGTATTTT. The J gene is TRBJ2-3, the V gene TRBV15, with 7 positions matching TRBD1. Losses at the gene ends were 4 bases for V and 4 bases for J; bases not matched to a gene: 11. Germline values: CDR1 LNHNV, CDR2 YYDKDF (reference sequence). The CDR3 spans 16 residues.